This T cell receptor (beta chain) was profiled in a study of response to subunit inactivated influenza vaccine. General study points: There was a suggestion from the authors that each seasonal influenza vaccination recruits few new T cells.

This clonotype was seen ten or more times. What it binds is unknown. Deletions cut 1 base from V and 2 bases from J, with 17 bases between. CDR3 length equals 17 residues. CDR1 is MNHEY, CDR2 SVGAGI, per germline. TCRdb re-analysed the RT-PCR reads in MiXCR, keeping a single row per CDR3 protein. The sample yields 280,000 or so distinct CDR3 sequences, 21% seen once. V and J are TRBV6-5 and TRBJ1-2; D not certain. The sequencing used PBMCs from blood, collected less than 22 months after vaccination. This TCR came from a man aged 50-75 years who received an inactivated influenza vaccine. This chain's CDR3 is CASSYFTSLRRNYGYTF. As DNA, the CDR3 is TGTGCCAGCAGTTACTTCACTTCCCTAAGGAGGAACTATGGCTACACCTTC.